A single sample is the source of the 10 T cell receptor beta chains below, sequenced in a study of technical replicates of blood from a handful of donors. Produced via immunoSEQ multiplex PCR; TCRdb's table is partial and in-frame only. The table has around 83,000 clones, over 85% seen once. The sample comprised T cells isolated from PBMCs. These receptor sequences come from a human donor in good health.

The V and J genes are TRBV11-2 and TRBJ2-7, with 9 positions matching TRBD2. With 6 bases clipped from V and 0 bases from J, the junction kept 6 bases outside the gene matches. CDR1 and CDR2 from the germline V gene are SGHAT and FQNNGV. The CDR3 covers 15 residues. CDR3 in amino acids: CASRPIAGDSYEQYF. In nucleotides, the CDR3 is TGTGCCAGCAGACCTATAGCGGGAGACTCCTACGAGCAGTACTTC.

This chain's CDR3 is CASSPGTISTDTQYF. DNA of the CDR3: TGTGCCAGCAGCCCCGGGACAATTAGCACAGATACGCAGTATTTT. The chain carries TRBV7-2 and TRBJ2-3; D is perhaps TRBD1 (6 bases). The germline V gene has CDR1 SGHTA and CDR2 FQGNSA. V shed 5 bases and J shed 0 bases, with 12 bases lying between them. The CDR3 covers 15 residues.

V and J are TRBV5-1 and TRBJ1-6; no firm D call. This CDR3 contains 14 residues. Germline V gives CDR1 SGHRS, CDR2 YFSETQ. Trimming pared 2 bases from V and 7 bases from J, leaving 10 bases between. The CDR3 sequence is CASSFRQANSPLHF. DNA of the CDR3: TGCGCCAGCAGCTTCCGCCAGGCCAATTCACCCCTCCACTTT.

The V and J genes are TRBV2 and TRBJ2-3; 9 nucleotides match TRBD1. CDR1 is SNHLY and CDR2 is FYNNEI in the germline V gene. CDR3 length: 20 residues. The V and J ends lost 0 bases and 0 bases, in that order; junction bases with no gene match: 13. The CDR3 coding sequence is TGTGCCAGCAGTGAAGCGCTGGGACAGGGTTTGGGGACTAGCACAGATACGCAGTATTTT. Translating it yields CASSEALGQGLGTSTDTQYF.

Details on this clone: In the same sample, other DNA sequences code for this CDR3. This chain connects TRBV7-9 to TRBJ2-5; D ambiguous. V lost 5 bases and J 2 bases, leaving 6 bases between the germline ends. Germline V gene sequence: CDR1 SEHNR, CDR2 FQNEAQ (reference sequence). The CDR3 extends over 12 amino acids. This CDR3 is CASSAGQETQYF. DNA of the CDR3: TGTGCCAGCAGCGCAGGACAAGAGACCCAGTACTTC.

The chain combines TRBV11-2 with TRBJ2-5; 9 nucleotides align to TRBD1. The CDR3 is 15 residues long. Per germline, CDR1 SGHAT and CDR2 FQNNGV. After removal of 10 bases from V and 2 bases from J, the junction contained 11 bases not matched to a gene. This CDR3 reads CANKSGTGPQETQYF. In nucleotides, the CDR3 is TGTGCCAACAAATCAGGGACAGGGCCTCAAGAGACCCAGTACTTC.

This chain links TRBV2 with TRBJ2-4, with D perhaps matching TRBD2 (6 bases). The CDR3 has 18 residues. Per germline, CDR1 SNHLY and CDR2 FYNNEI. The germline V and J ends were trimmed by 0 bases and 0 bases, with 15 bases remaining between them. CDR3 sequence reads: CASSEAPGGTLAKNIQYF. CDR3 coding DNA: TGTGCCAGCAGTGAAGCGCCGGGCGGGACGTTAGCCAAAAACATTCAGTACTTC.

The chain uses TRBV19 and TRBJ2-5; 7 bases agree with TRBD2. This CDR3 is 14 amino acids long. Germline V gene sequence: CDR1 LNHDA, CDR2 SQIVND (reference sequence). The ends lost 5 bases at V and 5 bases at J; junction bases unmatched: 8. CDR3 coding DNA: TGTGCCAGTAGTTTAACTAACGGGGGGGAGACCCAGTACTTC. This codes for CASSLTNGGETQYF.

This chain connects TRBV7-9 to TRBJ2-3; D is possibly TRBD2 (6 bases). Trimming left V 3 bases short and J 6 bases short, with 16 bases between. The CDR3 consists of 15 residues. From germline, CDR1 is SEHNR and CDR2 FQNEAQ (reference sequence). The CDR3: CASSLRRDKGDTQYF. In DNA form, the CDR3 reads TGTGCCAGCAGCTTGCGGCGGGATAAAGGGGATACGCAGTATTTT.

The J gene is TRBJ2-7, the V gene TRBV9, with 7 nucleotides matching TRBD2. From germline, CDR1 is SGDLS and CDR2 YYNGEE. V shed 3 bases and J 3 bases; nucleotides not matched to a gene: 12. The CDR3 sequence is 16 residues long. Written as DNA, the CDR3 is TGTGCCAGCAGCGGCAAAATAGCGGGCGGACTCTACGAGCAGTACTTC. Amino acids: CASSGKIAGGLYEQYF.